A selection of T cell receptor beta chains follows, all from one sample in a study of shared clonotypes between healthy human individuals. Data came from immunoSEQ multiplex PCR; TCRdb stores just in-frame clones and leaves some out. The table shows around 600,000 clones, with roughly 96% occurring only once. The sample comprised naive CD8+ T cells sorted from blood. Every receptor here comes from a woman under 40 in good health. The CDR3 runs from the conserved cysteine through the conserved F or W. Each record gives: V gene, clone size, CDR3 protein. The listing skips clone size in some rows; elsewhere it reads once, few, many or a size class.

>TRBV28|-
CASRGGRSNQPQHF
>TRBV28|-
CASSFALGSIHEQYF
>TRBV7-9|once
CASSLAGMGPDTQYF
>TRBV30|-
CAWSVNEQFF
>TRBV11-2|-
CASSLEFAGTYEQYF
>TRBV7-8|-
CASSLIGGGELFF
>TRBV28|once
CASSSEDREKLFF
>TRBV5-5|-
CASSFQGHEQYF
>TRBV7-8|-
CASSFPPGVTDTQYF
>TRBV18|-
CASSPGQRGTRNEQFF
>TRBV27|-
CASSLGGGWLNTEAFF
>TRBV29-1|-
CSVEQSGDYEQYF
>TRBV27|-
CASSLQGSQPQHF
>TRBV5-1|-
CASSLASYDNEQFF
>TRBV14|-
CASSQTWGRNTEAFF
>TRBV27|-
CASSTLRPSSYNEQFF
>TRBV4-1|-
CASSQDTETYEQYF
>TRBV4-1|-
CASSRSRGSEAGELFF
>TRBV30|-
CAWKLAGAEQYF
>TRBV27|-
CASRRGVEAFF
>TRBV19|-
CASSAAGGYEQYF
>TRBV9|-
CASSIRGGGIYEQYF
>TRBV13|-
CASSPALQGEGYTF
>TRBV28|-
CASSLIGGSFADTQYF
>TRBV29-1|-
CSVGKEEISYGYTF
>TRBV27|-
CASSLQGSHGYTF
>TRBV5-1|-
CASSLWTAGNTIYF
>TRBV4-2|-
CASSQAASTNYGYTF
>TRBV10-1|-
CASSEGRGLSYEQYF
>TRBV13|once
CASSLAGANYNEQFF
>TRBV13|-
CASSPTSTDTQYF
>TRBV27|-
CASSLGGTHEAQHF
>TRBV6-6|-
CASSYSDSEAFF